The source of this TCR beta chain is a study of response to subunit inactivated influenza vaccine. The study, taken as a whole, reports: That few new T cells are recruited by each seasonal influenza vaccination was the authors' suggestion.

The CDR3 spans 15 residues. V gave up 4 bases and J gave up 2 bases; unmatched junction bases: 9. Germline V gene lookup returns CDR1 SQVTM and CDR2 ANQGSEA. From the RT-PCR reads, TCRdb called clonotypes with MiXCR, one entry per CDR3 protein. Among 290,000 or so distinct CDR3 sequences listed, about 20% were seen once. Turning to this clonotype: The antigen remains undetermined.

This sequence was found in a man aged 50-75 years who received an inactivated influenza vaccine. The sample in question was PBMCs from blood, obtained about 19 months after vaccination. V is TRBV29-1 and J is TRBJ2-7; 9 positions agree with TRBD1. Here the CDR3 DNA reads TGCAGCGTTGTAGTAATGGGACAGGGAGCCTACGAGCAGTACTTC. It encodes CSVVVMGQGAYEQYF.